Listed here is a single T cell receptor beta chain. Looked up from germline, CDR1 is SGHAT and CDR2 is FQNNGV. The length of the CDR3 is 13 residues. V shed 5 bases, J shed 7 bases, and the junction held 4 bases outside the gene matches. This specimen comes from a study of blood T cell repertoires in COVID-19. Study-level information: PBMCs, B-cell-depleted T cells, or T cells provided the cDNA or gDNA that made up the material.

Some clones are missing from TCRdb's copy, which holds only in-frame ones; the method was immunoSEQ multiplex PCR. The sample carries 130,000 or so clones, around 90% recorded once. J is TRBJ1-3 and V is TRBV11-2; 8 positions match TRBD1. The sequenced sample was peripheral blood. The receptor was isolated from a human donor with COVID-19, enrolled during active disease. The donor label of this sample is uncertain. CDR3 loop: CASSPDRANTIYF. The CDR3 DNA follows: TGTGCCAGCAGCCCGGACAGGGCGAACACCATATATTTT.